The T cell receptor (beta chain) under discussion was sequenced for a study of blood T cell repertoires in COVID-19. Study overall: The origin of the acute and convalescent COVID-19 samples was the United States, Italy and Spain. In each case, the material was cDNA or gDNA derived from T cells, B-cell-depleted T cells, or PBMCs.

V lost 8 bases and J lost 2; bases outside the gene matches: 4. This CDR3 contains 13 residues. Germline V gene lookup returns CDR1 MDHEN and CDR2 SYDVKM. Across fewer than 25 US areas, participants ranged in age from roughly 18 to 95 years. This clone was found once. As processed by the authors: Cell counts per sample came from amplifying reference gene primers. Libraries were prepared by immunoSEQ multiplex PCR; TCRdb keeps only in-frame clonotypes and omits some of them. V, J and clone size are those of that table, while D and trimming were read from the DNA. The profile shows hundreds of thousands of clones, around 90% of them singletons.

The receptor comes from a woman in her twenties or thirties with acute COVID-19. What was sequenced was PBMCs or T cells enriched from blood (not recorded which). This chain connects TRBV28 to TRBJ2-3; 7 nucleotides match TRBD1. CDR3 region: CASLTGITDTQYF. As DNA, the CDR3 is TGTGCCAGCTTGACAGGGATCACAGATACGCAGTATTTT.